The T cell receptor (beta chain) described here comes from a study of blood T cells in healthy people across ages. A second PCR of 7 to 11 cycles used a sample-barcoded 5' primer and a J-beta primer mix. TCRdb re-analysed the 5' RACE reads in MiXCR, keeping a single row per CDR3 protein. The table includes about 800,000 distinct CDR3 sequences, 58% detected once. The germline CDR1 and CDR2 sequences are DFQATT and SNEGSKA (reference sequence). The germline V and J ends were trimmed by 1 base and 5 bases, with 11 bases remaining between them. The CDR3 sequence is 14 residues long. The chain couples TRBV20-1 to TRBJ2-2, with D possibly TRBD2 on 5 matching bases. The sequence derives from a man aged 25 to 40 in good health. The specimen sequenced was blood. CDR3 in DNA: TGCAGTGCTAGAGGCGGACTTACAACCGGGGAGCTGTTTTTT. Protein: CSARGGLTTGELFF.